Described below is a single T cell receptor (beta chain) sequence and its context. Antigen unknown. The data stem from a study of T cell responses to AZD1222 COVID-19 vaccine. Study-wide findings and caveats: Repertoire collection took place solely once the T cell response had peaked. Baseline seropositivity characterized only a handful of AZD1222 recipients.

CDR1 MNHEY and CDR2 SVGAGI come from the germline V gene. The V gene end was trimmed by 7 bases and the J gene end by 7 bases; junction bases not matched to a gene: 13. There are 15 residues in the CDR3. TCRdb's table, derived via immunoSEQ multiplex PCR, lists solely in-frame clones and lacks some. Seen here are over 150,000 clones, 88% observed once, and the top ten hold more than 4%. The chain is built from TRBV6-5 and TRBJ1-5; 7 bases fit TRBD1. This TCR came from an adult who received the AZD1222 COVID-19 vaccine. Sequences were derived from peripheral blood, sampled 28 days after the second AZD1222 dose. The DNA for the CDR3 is TGTGCCAGCAACCTAGGACAGGCGGGGGTACAGCCCCAGCATTTT. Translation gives CASNLGQAGVQPQHF.